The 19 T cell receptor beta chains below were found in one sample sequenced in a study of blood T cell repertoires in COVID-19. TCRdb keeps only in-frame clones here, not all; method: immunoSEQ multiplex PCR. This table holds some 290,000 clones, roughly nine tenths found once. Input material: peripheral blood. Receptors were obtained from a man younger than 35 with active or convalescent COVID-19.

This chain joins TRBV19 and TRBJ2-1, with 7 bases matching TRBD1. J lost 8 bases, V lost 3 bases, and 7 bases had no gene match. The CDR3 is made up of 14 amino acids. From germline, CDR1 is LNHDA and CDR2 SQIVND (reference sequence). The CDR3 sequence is CASSIYRTGDEQFF. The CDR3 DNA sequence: TGTGCCAGTAGTATCTACCGGACAGGCGATGAGCAGTTCTTC.

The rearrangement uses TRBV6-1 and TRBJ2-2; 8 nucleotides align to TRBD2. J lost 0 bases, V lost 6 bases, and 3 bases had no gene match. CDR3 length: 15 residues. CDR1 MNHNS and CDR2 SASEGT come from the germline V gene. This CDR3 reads CASRPGGANTGELFF. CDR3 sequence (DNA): TGTGCCAGCAGGCCCGGGGGGGCGAACACCGGGGAGCTGTTTTTT.

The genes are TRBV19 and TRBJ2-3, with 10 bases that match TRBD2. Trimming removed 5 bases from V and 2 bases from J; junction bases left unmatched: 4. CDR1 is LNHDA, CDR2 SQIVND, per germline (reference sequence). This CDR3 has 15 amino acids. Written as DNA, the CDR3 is TGTGCCAGTAGTTCTAGCGGGGGCCTCACAGATACGCAGTATTTT. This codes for CASSSSGGLTDTQYF.

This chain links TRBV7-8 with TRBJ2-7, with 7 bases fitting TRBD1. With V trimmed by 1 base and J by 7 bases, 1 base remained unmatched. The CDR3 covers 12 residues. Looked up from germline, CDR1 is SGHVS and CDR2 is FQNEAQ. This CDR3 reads CASSLGRGEQYF. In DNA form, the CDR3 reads TGTGCCAGCAGCTTAGGCAGGGGGGAGCAGTACTTC.

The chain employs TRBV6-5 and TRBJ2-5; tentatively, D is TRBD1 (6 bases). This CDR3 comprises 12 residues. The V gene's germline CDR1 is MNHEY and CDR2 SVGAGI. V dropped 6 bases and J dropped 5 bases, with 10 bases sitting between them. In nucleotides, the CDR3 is TGTGCCAGCAGCCAGGGGCGGGAGACCCAGTACTTC. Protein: CASSQGRETQYF.

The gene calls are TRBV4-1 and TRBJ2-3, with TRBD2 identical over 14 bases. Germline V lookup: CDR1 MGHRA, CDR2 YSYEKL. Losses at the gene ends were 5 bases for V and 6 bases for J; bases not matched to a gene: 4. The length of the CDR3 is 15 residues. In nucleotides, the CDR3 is TGCGCCAGCAGCTCCAGGACTAGCGGGAGGGATACGCAGTATTTT. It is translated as CASSSRTSGRDTQYF.

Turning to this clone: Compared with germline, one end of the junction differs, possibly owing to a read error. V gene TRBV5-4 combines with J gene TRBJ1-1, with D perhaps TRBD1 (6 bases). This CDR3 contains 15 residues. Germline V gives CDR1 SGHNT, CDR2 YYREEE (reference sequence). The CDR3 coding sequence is TGTGCCAGCAGCTTGCCCGAACATTTACAGGGCCACGTGGAGTTT. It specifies CASSLPEHLQGHVEF. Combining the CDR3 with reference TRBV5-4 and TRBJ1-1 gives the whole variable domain ETGVTQSPTHLIKTRGQQVTLRCSSQSGHNTVSWYQQALGQGPQFIFQYYREEENGRGNFPPRFSGLQFPNYSSELNVNALELDDSALYLCASSLPEHLQGHVEFGQGTRLTVV.

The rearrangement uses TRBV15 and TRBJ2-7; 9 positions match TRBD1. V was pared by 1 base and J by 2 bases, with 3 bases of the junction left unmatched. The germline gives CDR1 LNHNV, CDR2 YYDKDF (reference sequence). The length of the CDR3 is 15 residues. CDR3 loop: CATSRGRDRAYEQYF. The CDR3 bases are TGTGCCACCAGCAGAGGCCGGGACAGGGCCTACGAGCAGTACTTC.

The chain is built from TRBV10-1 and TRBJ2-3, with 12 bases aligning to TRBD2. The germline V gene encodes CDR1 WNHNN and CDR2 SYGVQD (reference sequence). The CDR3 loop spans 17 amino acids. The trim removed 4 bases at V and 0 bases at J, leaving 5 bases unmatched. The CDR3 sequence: CASSGTSGGPSTDTQYF. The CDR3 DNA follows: TGCGCCAGCAGTGGTACTAGCGGGGGGCCTAGCACAGATACGCAGTATTTT.

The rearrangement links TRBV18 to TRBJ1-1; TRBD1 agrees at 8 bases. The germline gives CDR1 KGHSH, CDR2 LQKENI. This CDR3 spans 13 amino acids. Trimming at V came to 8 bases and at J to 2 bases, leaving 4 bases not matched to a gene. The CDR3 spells CASGQGLNTEAFF. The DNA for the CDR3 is TGTGCCAGCGGACAGGGACTAAACACTGAAGCTTTCTTT.

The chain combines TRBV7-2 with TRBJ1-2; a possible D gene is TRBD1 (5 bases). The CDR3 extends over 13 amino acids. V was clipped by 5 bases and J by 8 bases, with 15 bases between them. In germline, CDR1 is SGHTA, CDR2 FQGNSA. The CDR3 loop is CASSLPGEGGYTF. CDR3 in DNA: TGTGCCAGCAGCCTCCCGGGGGAGGGCGGCTACACCTTC.

The CDR3: CASSVRIHNEQFF. The CDR3 DNA reads as TGCGCCAGCAGTGTGAGGATTCACAATGAGCAGTTCTTC. The chain employs TRBV10-2 and TRBJ2-1; D unclear. V lost 4 bases and J 5 bases, leaving 9 bases between the germline ends. The CDR3 runs to 13 residues. CDR1 and CDR2 from the germline V gene are WSHSY and SAAADI.

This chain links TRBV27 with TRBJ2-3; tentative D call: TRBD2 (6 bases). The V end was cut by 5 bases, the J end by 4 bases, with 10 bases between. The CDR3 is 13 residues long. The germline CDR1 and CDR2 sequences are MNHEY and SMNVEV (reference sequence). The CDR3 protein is CASSHGEADTQYF. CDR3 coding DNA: TGTGCCAGCAGTCATGGGGAGGCAGATACGCAGTATTTT.

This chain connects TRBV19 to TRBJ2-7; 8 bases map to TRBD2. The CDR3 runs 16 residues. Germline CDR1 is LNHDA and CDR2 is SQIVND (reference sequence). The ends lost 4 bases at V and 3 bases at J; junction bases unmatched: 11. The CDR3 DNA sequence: TGTGCCAGTAGTAGGGGCCATAGCGGGACTCTCTACGAGCAGTACTTC. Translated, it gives CASSRGHSGTLYEQYF. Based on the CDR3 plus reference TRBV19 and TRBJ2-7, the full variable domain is DGGITQSPKYLFRKEGQNVTLSCEQNLNHDAMYWYRQDPGQGLRLIYYSQIVNDFQKGDIAEGYSVSREKKESFPLTVTSAQKNPTAFYLCASSRGHSGTLYEQYFGPGTRLTVT.

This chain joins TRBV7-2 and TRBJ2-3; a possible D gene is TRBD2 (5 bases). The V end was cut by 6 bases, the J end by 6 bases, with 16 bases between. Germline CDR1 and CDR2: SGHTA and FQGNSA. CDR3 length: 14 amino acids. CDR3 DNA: TGTGCCAGCAGTCAAAATCCGGGGTTGGATACGCAGTATTTT. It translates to CASSQNPGLDTQYF.

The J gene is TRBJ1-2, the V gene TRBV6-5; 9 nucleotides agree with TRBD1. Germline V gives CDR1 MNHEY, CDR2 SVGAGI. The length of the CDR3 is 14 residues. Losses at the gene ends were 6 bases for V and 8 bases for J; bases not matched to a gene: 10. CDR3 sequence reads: CASSPIEGTGGYTF. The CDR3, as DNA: TGTGCCAGCAGCCCAATAGAAGGGACAGGGGGCTACACCTTC.

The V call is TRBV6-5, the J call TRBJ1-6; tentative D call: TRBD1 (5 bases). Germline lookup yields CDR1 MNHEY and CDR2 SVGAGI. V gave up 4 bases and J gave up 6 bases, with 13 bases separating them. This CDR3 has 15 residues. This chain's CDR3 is CASSSGGTPNSPLHF. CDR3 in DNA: TGTGCCAGCAGTTCTGGGGGGACTCCTAATTCACCCCTCCACTTT.

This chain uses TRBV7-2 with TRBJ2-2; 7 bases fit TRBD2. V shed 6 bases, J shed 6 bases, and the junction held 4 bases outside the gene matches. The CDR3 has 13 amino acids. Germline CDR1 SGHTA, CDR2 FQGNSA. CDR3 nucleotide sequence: TGTGCCAGCAGTCAGACTAGCCCCGGGGAGCTGTTTTTT. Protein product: CASSQTSPGELFF.

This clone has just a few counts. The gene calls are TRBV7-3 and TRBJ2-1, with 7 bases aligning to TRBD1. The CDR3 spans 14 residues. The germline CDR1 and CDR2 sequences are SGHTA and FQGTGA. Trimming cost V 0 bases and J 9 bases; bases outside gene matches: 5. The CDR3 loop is CASSLTLRGREQFF. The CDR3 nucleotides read TGTGCCAGCAGCTTAACATTGAGGGGGCGTGAGCAGTTCTTC.